This paragraph covers one T cell receptor beta chain sequence. MiXCR was run by TCRdb on the 5' RACE reads, yielding one entry per CDR3 protein. The table lists about 220,000 distinct CDR3 sequences, 7.5% of them singletons. The sample belongs to a study of identical twins. The germline V and J ends were trimmed by 4 bases and 0 bases, with 7 bases remaining between them. The CDR3 is 14 amino acids. Germline assignment: CDR1 MRHNA and CDR2 SNTAGT. The sample was also reused in another study, on yellow fever vaccine responses in identical twins.

Sequencing was performed on memory (CD45RO+) T cells sorted from blood. The chain has TRBV6-4 and TRBJ2-1, with TRBD1 as a possible D gene (5 bases). This TCR was recovered from a woman aged 18-29 years in good health. CDR3 DNA sequence: TGTGCCAGCAGTGTTGACAGCTCCTACAATGAGCAGTTCTTC. It codes for CASSVDSSYNEQFF.